The 3 T cell receptor beta chains below come from one sample, sequenced in a study of naive and memory T cell subsets. Amplification of ligated cDNA took four PCR rounds with SP2 and nested alpha and beta constant primers. Using its own MiXCR run on the 5' RACE reads, TCRdb lists one record per CDR3 protein. The data contain roughly 48,000 distinct CDR3 sequences, about 4.4% of them singletons. TCR cDNA received a 3' ligated oligonucleotide that carried a UMI. The receptors come from a female donor in good health.

This clonotype was counted only a few times. The chain links TRBV21-1 to TRBJ2-1; the DNA was not used to check the table's D call, TRBD1. TRBV21-1 is a documented pseudogene. The CDR3 has 13 amino acids. The CDR3: CASSLREYNEQFF. CDR3 coding DNA: TGTGCCAGCAGCCTCAGGGAGTACAATGAGCAGTTCTTC.

This clonotype was seen ten or more times. This chain joins TRBV14 and TRBJ2-1, with a weak D call TRBD2 (6 bases). The CDR3 sequence is 14 residues long. Per germline, CDR1 SGHDN and CDR2 FVKESK. V was trimmed by 3 bases and J by 9 bases, leaving 15 bases between them. The CDR3, as DNA: TGTGCCAGCAGCCAGGACTACACTAGTGCTGAGCAGTTCTTC. Translated: CASSQDYTSAEQFF.

This clonotype has a count of ten or more. This chain's CDR3 is CASSQIQGHGTQYF. In nucleotides, the CDR3 is TGTGCCAGCAGCCAAATACAGGGGCACGGGACCCAGTACTTC. The rearrangement uses TRBV7-3 and TRBJ2-5; 7 bases fit TRBD1. Germline values: CDR1 SGHTA, CDR2 FQGTGA. The CDR3 is 14 residues long. Losses at the gene ends were 5 bases for V and 7 bases for J; bases not matched to a gene: 10.